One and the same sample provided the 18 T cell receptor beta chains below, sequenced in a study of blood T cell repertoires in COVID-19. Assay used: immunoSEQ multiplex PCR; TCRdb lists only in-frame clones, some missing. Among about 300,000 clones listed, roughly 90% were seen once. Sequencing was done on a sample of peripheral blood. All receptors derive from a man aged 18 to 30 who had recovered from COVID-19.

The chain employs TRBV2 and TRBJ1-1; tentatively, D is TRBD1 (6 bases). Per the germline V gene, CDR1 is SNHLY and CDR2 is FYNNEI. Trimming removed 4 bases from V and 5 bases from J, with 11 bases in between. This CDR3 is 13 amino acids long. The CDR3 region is CASSGGGGTEAFF. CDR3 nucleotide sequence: TGTGCCAGCAGTGGAGGGGGTGGGACTGAAGCTTTCTTT.

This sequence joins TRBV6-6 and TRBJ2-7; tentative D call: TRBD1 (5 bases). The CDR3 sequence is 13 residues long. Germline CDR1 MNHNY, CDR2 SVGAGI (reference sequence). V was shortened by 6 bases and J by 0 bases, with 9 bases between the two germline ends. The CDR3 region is CASRTGFSYEQYF. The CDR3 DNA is TGTGCCAGCAGAACAGGATTCTCCTACGAGCAGTACTTC.

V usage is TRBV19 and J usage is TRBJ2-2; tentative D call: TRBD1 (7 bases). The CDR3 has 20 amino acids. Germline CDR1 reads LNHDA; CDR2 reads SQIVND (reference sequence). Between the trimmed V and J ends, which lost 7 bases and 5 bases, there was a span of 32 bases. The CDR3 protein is CASISASLTAGTALTGELFF. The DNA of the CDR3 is TGTGCCAGTATCTCGGCCAGCCTAACCGCGGGGACAGCTTTAACCGGGGAGCTGTTTTTT.

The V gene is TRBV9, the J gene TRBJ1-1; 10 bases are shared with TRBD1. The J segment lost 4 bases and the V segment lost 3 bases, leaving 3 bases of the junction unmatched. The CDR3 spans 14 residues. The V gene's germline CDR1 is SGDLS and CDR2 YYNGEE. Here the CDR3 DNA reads TGTGCCAGCAGCGGGGGACAGGGGAGCACTGAAGCTTTCTTT. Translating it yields CASSGGQGSTEAFF.

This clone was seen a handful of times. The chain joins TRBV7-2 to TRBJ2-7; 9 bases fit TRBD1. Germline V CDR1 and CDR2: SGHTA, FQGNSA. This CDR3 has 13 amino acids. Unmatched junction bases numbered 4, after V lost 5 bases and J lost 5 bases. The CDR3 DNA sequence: TGTGCCAGCAGCCTGGGACAGGGTGACGAGCAGTACTTC. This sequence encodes CASSLGQGDEQYF.

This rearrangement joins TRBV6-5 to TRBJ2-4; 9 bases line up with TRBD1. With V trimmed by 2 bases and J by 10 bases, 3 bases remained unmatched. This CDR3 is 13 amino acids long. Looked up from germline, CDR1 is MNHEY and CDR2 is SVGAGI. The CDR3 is CASSYETGGIQYF. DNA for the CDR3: TGTGCCAGCAGTTACGAGACAGGGGGAATTCAGTACTTC.

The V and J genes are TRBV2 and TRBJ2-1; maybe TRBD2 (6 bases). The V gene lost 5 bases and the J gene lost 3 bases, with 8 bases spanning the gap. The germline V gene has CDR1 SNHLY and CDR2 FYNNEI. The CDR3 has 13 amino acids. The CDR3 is CASSPGSYNEQFF. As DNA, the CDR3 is TGTGCCAGCAGTCCCGGGAGCTACAATGAGCAGTTCTTC.

Here the CDR3 DNA reads TGTGCCAGCAGCTTATTGACAGGGGTGGGCACTGAAGCTTTCTTT. Translated, it gives CASSLLTGVGTEAFF. V is TRBV5-5 and J is TRBJ1-1, with 8 bases matching TRBD1. The CDR3 extends over 15 amino acids. Germline values: CDR1 SGHKS, CDR2 YYEKEE (reference sequence). The V gene end was trimmed by 2 bases and the J gene end by 4 bases; junction bases not matched to a gene: 7.

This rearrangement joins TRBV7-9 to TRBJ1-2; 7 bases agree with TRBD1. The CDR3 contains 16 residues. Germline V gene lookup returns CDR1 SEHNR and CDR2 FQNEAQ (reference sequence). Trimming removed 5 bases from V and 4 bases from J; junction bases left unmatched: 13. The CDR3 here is CASSPARQGSIYGYTF. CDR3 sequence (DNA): TGTGCCAGCAGCCCCGCCCGACAGGGTTCTATCTATGGCTACACCTTC.

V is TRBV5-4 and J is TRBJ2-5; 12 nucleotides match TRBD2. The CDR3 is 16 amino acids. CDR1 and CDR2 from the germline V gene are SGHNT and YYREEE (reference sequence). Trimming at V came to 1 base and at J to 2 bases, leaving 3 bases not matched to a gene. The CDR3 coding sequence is TGTGCCAGCAGCTTGCCTGGACTAGCGGGGCAAGAGACCCAGTACTTC. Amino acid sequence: CASSLPGLAGQETQYF.

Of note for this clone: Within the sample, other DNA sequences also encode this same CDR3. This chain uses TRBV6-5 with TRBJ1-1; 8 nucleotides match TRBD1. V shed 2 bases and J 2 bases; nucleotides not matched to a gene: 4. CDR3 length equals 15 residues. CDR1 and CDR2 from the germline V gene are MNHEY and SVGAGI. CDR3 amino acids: CASSYTPGGNTEAFF. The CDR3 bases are TGTGCCAGCAGTTACACCCCAGGGGGCAACACTGAAGCTTTCTTT.

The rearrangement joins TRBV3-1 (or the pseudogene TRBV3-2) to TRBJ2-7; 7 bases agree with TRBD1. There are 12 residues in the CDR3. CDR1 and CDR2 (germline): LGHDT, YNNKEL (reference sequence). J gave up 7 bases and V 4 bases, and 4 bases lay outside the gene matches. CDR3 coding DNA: TGTGCCAGCAGCCGAGAGGGGGCTGAGCAGTACTTC. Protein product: CASSREGAEQYF.

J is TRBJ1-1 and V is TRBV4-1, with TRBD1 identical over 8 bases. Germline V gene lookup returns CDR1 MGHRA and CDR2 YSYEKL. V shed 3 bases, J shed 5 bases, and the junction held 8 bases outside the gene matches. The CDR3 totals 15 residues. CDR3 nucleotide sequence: TGCGCCAGCAGCCATCCCGACAGGGGTAAAACTGAAGCTTTCTTT. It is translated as CASSHPDRGKTEAFF.

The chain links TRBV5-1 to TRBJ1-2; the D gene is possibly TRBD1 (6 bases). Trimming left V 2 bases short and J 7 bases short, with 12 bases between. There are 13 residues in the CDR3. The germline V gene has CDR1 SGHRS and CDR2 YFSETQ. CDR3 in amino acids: CASSFTGSGGYTF. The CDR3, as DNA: TGCGCCAGCAGCTTTACAGGGTCGGGTGGCTACACCTTC.

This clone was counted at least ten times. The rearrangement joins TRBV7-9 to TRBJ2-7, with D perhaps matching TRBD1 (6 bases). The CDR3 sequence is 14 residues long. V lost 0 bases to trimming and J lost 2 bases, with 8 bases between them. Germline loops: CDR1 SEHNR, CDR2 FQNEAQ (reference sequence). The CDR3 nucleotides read TGTGCCAGCAGCTTAGCTGCAGGGGCCTACGAGCAGTACTTC. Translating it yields CASSLAAGAYEQYF.

The DNA of the CDR3 is TGTGCCAGTAGTGACCATGGGGCCGCAACTAATGAAAAACTGTTTTTT. This gives the protein CASSDHGAATNEKLFF. This chain joins TRBV19 and TRBJ1-4, with D maybe TRBD1 (5 bases). Germline V gene sequence: CDR1 LNHDA, CDR2 SQIVND (reference sequence). This CDR3 is built from 16 residues. Trimming pared 5 bases from V and 0 bases from J, leaving 13 bases between.

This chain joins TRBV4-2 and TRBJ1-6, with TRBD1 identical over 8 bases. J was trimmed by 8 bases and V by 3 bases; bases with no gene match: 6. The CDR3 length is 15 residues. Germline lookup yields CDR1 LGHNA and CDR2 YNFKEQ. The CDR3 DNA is TGTGCCAGCAGCCACCCCGACAGGGGAGATTCACCCCTCCACTTT. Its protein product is CASSHPDRGDSPLHF.

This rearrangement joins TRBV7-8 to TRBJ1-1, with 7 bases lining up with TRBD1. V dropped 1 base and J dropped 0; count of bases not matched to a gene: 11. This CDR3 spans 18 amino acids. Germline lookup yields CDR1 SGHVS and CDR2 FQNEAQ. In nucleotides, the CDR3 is TGTGCCAGCAGCTTAGTCCGGTCAGGGGGACCAATGAACACTGAAGCTTTCTTT. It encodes CASSLVRSGGPMNTEAFF.